What follows are 8 T cell receptor beta chains derived from one specimen sequenced in a study of cytomegalovirus exposure and HLA in healthy donors. The primer mix had 60 Vbeta and 13 Jbeta primers. Assay used: immunoSEQ multiplex PCR; TCRdb lists only in-frame clones, some missing. The sample gives over 200,000 clones, about 78% of which show up once; approximately 3.9% is in the top ten. The sample consisted of PBMCs. These TCRs come from a male donor in good health and CMV-seronegative.

This rearrangement joins TRBV19 to TRBJ2-1, with TRBD2 matching 13 bases. The CDR3 covers 16 residues. Germline-derived CDR1 and CDR2 are LNHDA and SQIVND (reference sequence). Trimming cost V 7 bases and J 8 bases; bases outside gene matches: 11. This CDR3 is CASTAPGTSGTHEQFF. DNA for the CDR3: TGTGCCAGTACCGCGCCAGGGACTAGCGGGACCCATGAGCAGTTCTTC.

This chain joins TRBV5-8 and TRBJ2-2; TRBD2 aligns across 10 bases. Germline loops: CDR1 SGHTS, CDR2 YDEGEE. Trimming took 4 bases from V and 5 from J; bases not matched to a gene: 8. This CDR3 is 16 amino acids long. CDR3 in DNA: TGTGCCAGCAGCCGCGACCCGGGACTAGCGACCGGGGAGCTGTTTTTT. The encoded protein is CASSRDPGLATGELFF.

This sequence joins TRBV20-1 and TRBJ1-1; D is uncertain. The CDR3 loop spans 11 amino acids. CDR1 is DFQATT and CDR2 is SNEGSKA in the germline V gene (reference sequence). V was clipped by 7 bases and J by 3 bases, with 9 bases between them. This CDR3 is CSVTGDTEAFF. The DNA of the CDR3 is TGCAGTGTGACGGGTGACACTGAAGCTTTCTTT.

The chain carries TRBV2 and TRBJ1-4; 7 bases are shared with TRBD1. This CDR3 contains 14 residues. Germline assignment: CDR1 SNHLY and CDR2 FYNNEI. Trimming removed 4 bases from V and 8 bases from J; junction bases left unmatched: 7. The CDR3 reads CASSADRDREKLFF. CDR3 nucleotides: TGTGCCAGCAGTGCCGACAGGGACCGCGAAAAACTGTTTTTT.

A few counts support this clone. The chain joins TRBV6-1 to TRBJ1-1, with a weak D call TRBD1 (6 bases). Germline values: CDR1 MNHNS, CDR2 SASEGT. This CDR3 has 14 amino acids. V dropped 3 bases and J dropped 2 bases, with 10 bases sitting between them. CDR3 residues: CASSDLGANTEAFF. The CDR3 coding sequence is TGTGCCAGCAGTGACCTGGGGGCAAACACTGAAGCTTTCTTT.

The J gene is TRBJ2-3, the V gene TRBV9; no firm D call. Germline CDR1 reads SGDLS; CDR2 reads YYNGEE. The V end lost 4 bases, the J end lost 0 bases, and 6 bases lay between the germline ends. CDR3 size: 13 residues. In DNA form, the CDR3 reads TGTGCCAGCAGCCCCCCTAGCACAGATACGCAGTATTTT. It translates to CASSPPSTDTQYF.

This clone has just a few counts. This sequence joins TRBV18 and TRBJ2-3; TRBD1 matches 9 bases. From germline, CDR1 is KGHSH and CDR2 LQKENI. The CDR3 is 14 residues long. V lost 3 bases, J lost 4 bases, and 2 bases stayed unmatched. The DNA for the CDR3 is TGTGCCAGCTCACCGGGACAGGGACCAGATACGCAGTATTTT. Translated: CASSPGQGPDTQYF.

The chain carries TRBV2 and TRBJ2-1, with 7 positions matching TRBD2. The junction had 11 bases not matched to a gene; V was cut back by 8 bases and J by 7 bases. Germline loops: CDR1 SNHLY, CDR2 FYNNEI. The CDR3 has 14 residues. CDR3 nucleotides: TGTGCCAGCTCGCGGAGGGAGGGCCAGAATGAGCAGTTCTTC. This sequence encodes CASSRREGQNEQFF.